Listed here are 12 T cell receptor beta chains from one sample, sequenced in a study of T cells in women clearing cervical HPV infection. Sequencing was performed with immunoSEQ multiplex PCR; in TCRdb, only in-frame clones are kept and a portion is missing. Recorded for this sample: some 30,000 clones. Sequencing was performed on blood buffy coat. These receptors were collected from a woman aged 18 to 75 with a cervical HPV16 infection that either progressed to CIN3+ or cleared (not recorded which).

Note on this clone: The read finishes 3 residues shy of the CDR3 end, and the germline J gene is used to complete it. This chain links TRBV4-1 with TRBJ2-7; D uncertain. Germline V lookup: CDR1 MGHRA, CDR2 YSYEKL. Trimming took 0 bases from V and 1 from J, leaving 10 bases between them. The CDR3 contains 15 residues. CDR3 bases read: TGCGCCAGCAGCCAAGATCATACAGCTTCCTACGAG. Protein sequence: CASSQDHTASYE. The full CDR3 protein reads CASSQDHTASYEQYF.

As regards this clone: With the read ending 3 residues before the CDR3 end, the germline J gene is used to fill in that end. V is TRBV14 and J is TRBJ1-1; 7 bases are a match to TRBD1. V dropped 4 bases and J dropped 6; count of bases not matched to a gene: 8. CDR1 and CDR2 (germline): SGHDN, FVKESK. This CDR3 has 14 residues. The DNA read from the CDR3 is TGTGCCAGCAGCCCTTTAGGACAGGTCCCTGAA. Protein sequence: CASSPLGQVPE. The full CDR3 protein reads CASSPLGQVPEAFF.

Worth noting for this clone: The CDR3 extends 3 residues past the end of the read, so its final part is completed from the germline J gene. J is TRBJ2-7 and V is TRBV11-3; D may be TRBD2 (6 bases). CDR1 is SGHNT, CDR2 YENEEA, per germline. V lost 1 base, J lost 1 base, and 8 bases lay in between. The CDR3 has 14 residues. The CDR3 loop is CASSLGDSSYEQYF. The DNA read from the CDR3 is TGTGCCAGCAGCTTAGGGGACTCGTCCTACGAG. Variable domain in full (rest from reference TRBV11-3 and TRBJ2-7): EAGVVQSPRYKIIEKKQPVAFWCNPISGHNTLYWYLQNLGQGPELLIRYENEEAVDDSQLPKDRFSAERLKGVDSTLKIQPAELGDSAVYLCASSLGDSSYEQYFGPGTRLTVT.

A remark on this clone: The CDR3 is cut off 3 residues early in the read; its end comes from the germline J gene. The chain employs TRBV19 and TRBJ1-1; 9 bases are shared with TRBD1. V shed 7 bases, J shed 5 bases, and the junction held 8 bases outside the gene matches. Germline V CDR1 and CDR2: LNHDA, SQIVND (reference sequence). This CDR3 contains 14 residues. CDR3 region: CASIDRGMGTEAFF. The DNA read from the CDR3 is TGTGCCAGTATAGACAGGGGGATGGGGACTGAA. The full variable domain, in which reference TRBV19 and TRBJ1-1 provide the parts outside the CDR3, is DGGITQSPKYLFRKEGQNVTLSCEQNLNHDAMYWYRQDPGQGLRLIYYSQIVNDFQKGDIAEGYSVSREKKESFPLTVTSAQKNPTAFYLCASIDRGMGTEAFFGQGTRLTVV.

A word on this clone: The DNA ends 3 residues before the CDR3 does, and the rest of the CDR3 is filled in from the germline J gene. The chain employs TRBV19 and TRBJ2-7; TRBD2 matches 9 bases. The CDR3 spans 15 residues. Losses at the gene ends were 6 bases for V and 5 bases for J; bases not matched to a gene: 11. Per germline, CDR1 LNHDA and CDR2 SQIVND (reference sequence). CDR3 DNA, as far as it was read: TGTGCCAGTAGCCGCGTAGCGGGAGTTTCCCACGAG. This translates into CASSRVAGVSHE. The full CDR3 protein is CASSRVAGVSHEQYF.

Points on this clone: The CDR3 end falls 3 residues outside the read, so it is completed with the germline J gene. J is TRBJ2-4 and V is TRBV7-2; TRBD1 might be the D (5 bases). The CDR3 totals 12 residues. Germline CDR1 is SGHTA and CDR2 is FQGNSA. The part of the CDR3 DNA that was read is TGTGCCAGCAGCTCACAGGCCTATGGT. This gives the protein CASSSQAYG. The whole CDR3 protein is CASSSQAYGQYF.

This clone is deemed medium-sized by its frequency. Coverage ceases 3 residues before the CDR3 finishes, and the germline J gene fills in the end. The rearrangement uses TRBV11-2 and TRBJ2-3; D uncertain. CDR1 is SGHAT, CDR2 FQNNGV, per germline. The CDR3 covers 15 residues. The V end lost 0 bases, the J end lost 2 bases, and 9 bases lay between the germline ends. This CDR3 is CASSLEYSFTDTQYF. CDR3 bases read: TGTGCCAGCAGCTTAGAATACTCGTTCACAGATACG.

For this clone: Read sequence stops 3 residues before the CDR3 end, and the germline J gene provides the missing end. The V gene is TRBV7-2, the J gene TRBJ2-5, with a tentative D call TRBD1 (8 bases). The CDR3 extends over 13 amino acids. Trimming removed 7 bases from V and 5 bases from J, with 14 bases in between. CDR1 SGHTA and CDR2 FQGNSA come from the germline V gene. This chain's CDR3 is CASNNRGGETQYF. The part of the CDR3 DNA that was read is TGTGCCAGCAACAACAGGGGGGGGGAGACC. The complete variable domain, with remaining parts taken from reference TRBV7-2 and TRBJ2-5, reads GAGVSQSPSNKVTEKGKDVELRCDPISGHTALYWYRQSLGQGLEFLIYFQGNSAPDKSGLPSDRFSAERTGGSVSTLTIQRTQQEDSAVYLCASNNRGGETQYFGPGTRLLVL.

With regard to this clone: The read gets to within 3 residues of the CDR3 end, and the germline J gene fills in the rest. The chain has TRBV20-1 and TRBJ2-5; 12 positions match TRBD2. Germline lookup yields CDR1 DFQATT and CDR2 SNEGSKA (reference sequence). V shed 3 bases, J shed 5 bases, and the junction held 7 bases outside the gene matches. The CDR3 consists of 15 residues. The covered CDR3 bases are TGCAGTGCTAGGCCTAGCGGGAGGGCACGGGAGACC. Protein product: CSARPSGRARET. The whole CDR3 protein is CSARPSGRARETQYF.

Concerning this clone: The sequence runs out 3 residues before the end of the CDR3; the remainder is reconstructed from the germline J gene. The chain joins TRBV2 to TRBJ1-4, with D tentatively TRBD1 (5 bases). Germline assignment: CDR1 SNHLY and CDR2 FYNNEI. The length of the CDR3 is 15 residues. The CDR3: CASSGQGGSNSPLFF. The CDR3 bases that were read are TGTGCCAGCAGTGGTCAGGGTGGGAGTAACTCACCA.

In the case of this clone: The read ends 3 residues early relative to the CDR3; the germline J gene fills the gap. The chain has TRBV19 and TRBJ1-5; 9 bases agree with TRBD1. This CDR3 comprises 19 residues. The trim removed 4 bases at V and 0 bases at J, leaving 13 bases unmatched. Germline CDR1 reads LNHDA; CDR2 reads SQIVND (reference sequence). CDR3 bases read: TGTGCCAGTAGTAGCGGGACAGGGAAGGGAGTGTATAGCAATCAGCCC. Translating it yields CASSSGTGKGVYSNQP. The entire CDR3 sequence reads CASSSGTGKGVYSNQPQHF.

Of note for this clone: Read coverage stops 3 residues before the CDR3 terminus; the germline J gene supplies the remainder. The chain links TRBV19 to TRBJ2-1; 10 bases agree with TRBD1. The V segment lost 9 bases and the J segment 9 bases; nucleotides outside the gene matches: 11. The CDR3 spans 14 residues. Germline V gives CDR1 LNHDA, CDR2 SQIVND (reference sequence). The part of the CDR3 DNA that was read is TGTGCCAGAGACCCCGGGACAGGGGCCTTTGAG. Translated, it gives CARDPGTGAFE. The whole CDR3 region reads CARDPGTGAFEQFF.